This TCR beta chain was retrieved from a study of T-cell memory formation after mild COVID-19. From the 5' RACE reads, TCRdb called clonotypes with MiXCR, one entry per CDR3 protein. The repertoire holds roughly 130,000 distinct CDR3 sequences, with over 15% as singletons. This CDR3 is 14 amino acids long. V shed 5 bases, J shed 5 bases, and the junction held 7 bases outside the gene matches. Specimen: PBMCs or a T cell subset sorted from them (not recorded which). This receptor was taken from a man aged 18 to 30 who had mild COVID-19 (a few samples of this study predate the infection). Cell type and time point are not known. The V gene is TRBV12-3 or TRBV12-4, the J gene TRBJ2-3, with TRBD2 matching 7 bases. The CDR3 protein is CASSPRDYGDTQYF. CDR3 DNA sequence: TGTGCCAGCAGTCCCCGGGACTATGGAGATACGCAGTATTTT.